The rows below give T cell receptor beta chains drawn from one sample of a study of T cell clusters in autoimmune cytopenias. From the multiplex PCR reads, TCRdb lists one entry per CDR3 protein and no DNA. This sample's clone table lists about 5,000 distinct CDR3 sequences. These data also formed part of another study, on T cell repertoires in aging, cancer and after chemotherapy.

Sequencing used peripheral blood. The origin of the receptors is a human donor in good health. The CDR3 runs from the conserved cysteine through the conserved F or W. The size of a clone is reported for some rows only, either as once, few or many, or as a class for expanded clones.

J gene	V gene	clone size	CDR3 protein
TRBJ2-2	TRBV6-5	medium-sized	CASRNPETGPGELFF
TRBJ2-2	TRBV30	NA	CAWVGGGRNGELFF
TRBJ2-1	TRBV27	medium-sized	CASSLRGGNEQFF
TRBJ1-1	TRBV19	NA	CASSRGRVTEAFF
TRBJ1-6	TRBV5-4	NA	CASSESPVIVSPLHF
TRBJ2-1	TRBV18	NA	CASSPTLGEQFF
TRBJ1-1	TRBV5-1	NA	CASSKDSMNTEAFF
TRBJ2-3	TRBV12-3/TRBV12-4	medium-sized	CASSLAPSGLEYF
TRBJ2-4	TRBV6-6	NA	CASQWSGNIQYF
TRBJ2-3	TRBV19	medium-sized	CASSILGLVTDTQYF
TRBJ1-2	TRBV5-1	NA	CASRLEAGGQGFFDYGYTF
TRBJ1-1	TRBV6-1	NA	CASRDGNTEAFF
TRBJ1-2	TRBV7-9	NA	CASSLFLGRGRANYGYTF
TRBJ2-7	TRBV10-1	NA	CASSLSGRGEQYF
TRBJ2-1	TRBV5-4	medium-sized	CASSFGLAQFF
TRBJ2-1	TRBV6-6	medium-sized	CASSSSGGVYNEQFF
TRBJ2-7	TRBV7-2	NA	CASSSYPRGRFYEQYF
TRBJ1-4	TRBV15	NA	CATSIVQGGNEKLFF
TRBJ2-1	TRBV20-1	NA	CSASGPLAGARSYNEQFF
TRBJ2-1	TRBV11-2	NA	CASSLDSRRANEQFF
TRBJ1-2	TRBV20-1	NA	CSAGDGTVSGYTF